This T cell receptor (beta chain) derives from a study of blood T cell repertoires in COVID-19. Background on the study: T cells, B-cell-depleted T cells, or PBMCs provided the cDNA or gDNA that served as material.

The CDR3 has 13 residues. J was trimmed by 9 bases and V by 4 bases; bases with no gene match: 4. Germline values: CDR1 SGHTA, CDR2 FQGTGA. Only in-frame clones appear in the TCRdb table, and some are missing; sequencing was by immunoSEQ multiplex PCR. Among about 260,000 clones listed, about 90% were seen once. This clone was observed once. The age range of participants was about 18 to 90 years, with residence in about two dozen US areas. Contact with a PCR-confirmed or clinician-diagnosed COVID-19 case occurred within 2 weeks of entry. This chain links TRBV7-3 with TRBJ1-5, with 9 bases that match TRBD1. This TCR came from a man aged 45-65 years who had been exposed to COVID-19. Sample: PBMCs or T cells enriched from blood (not recorded which). Written as DNA, the CDR3 is TGTGCCAGCAGCTCGGGACAGGGCCGGCCCCAGCATTTT. The encoded protein is CASSSGQGRPQHF. The full variable domain, in which reference TRBV7-3 and TRBJ1-5 provide the parts outside the CDR3, is GAGVSQTPSNKVTEKGKYVELRCDPISGHTALYWYRQSLGQGPEFLIYFQGTGAADDSGLPNDRFFAVRPEGSVSTLKIQRTERGDSAVYLCASSSGQGRPQHFGDGTRLSIL.